This T cell receptor beta chain comes out of a study of blood T cells in healthy people across ages. CDR3 length: 15 amino acids. A second roughly 6 to 11 cycle PCR used barcoded and J-beta primers. TCRdb fed the 5' RACE reads into MiXCR, producing one record per CDR3 protein. Among 450,000 to 600,000 distinct CDR3 sequences, about 27% were seen once, and the ten largest hold approximately 3.5%. Worth noting for this clonotype: An end of the junction does not agree with germline; a read error may underlie this.

The sample also formed part of further work on T cells of mothers and their children.

The TCR was taken from a boy aged 2 to 10 in good health. V and J are TRBV12-3 or TRBV12-4 and TRBJ2-1; 9 positions match TRBD2. The specimen sequenced was blood. The CDR3: CASSPTSGPYNKQFF. CDR3 DNA sequence: TGTGCCAGCAGTCCCACTAGCGGGCCTTACAATAAGCAGTTCTTC.